What follows are 22 T cell receptor beta chains derived from one specimen sequenced in a study of blood T cell repertoires in COVID-19. Sequenced by immunoSEQ multiplex PCR; TCRdb stores in-frame clones only, minus some. Here the sample spans 140,000 or so clones, approximately 89% being singletons. What was sequenced was peripheral blood. These TCRs come from a man aged 60 to 69 with active or convalescent COVID-19.

The chain employs TRBV7-9 and TRBJ2-5; D not certain. V was clipped by 5 bases and J by 4 bases, with 5 bases between them. Germline-derived CDR1 and CDR2 are SEHNR and FQNEAQ (reference sequence). This CDR3 contains 11 residues. The DNA of the CDR3 is TGTGCCAGCAGCCCCAGAGAGACCCAGTACTTC. Protein: CASSPRETQYF.

This chain uses TRBV5-5 with TRBJ2-7; 10 nucleotides align to TRBD1. The V segment lost 2 bases and the J segment 3 bases; nucleotides outside the gene matches: 8. Per germline, CDR1 SGHKS and CDR2 YYEKEE (reference sequence). The CDR3 length is 16 residues. Here the CDR3 reads CASSLSPGQGRYEQYF. The CDR3 DNA is TGTGCCAGCAGCTTAAGCCCGGGACAGGGGCGCTACGAGCAGTACTTC.

The chain joins TRBV18 to TRBJ2-7; 10 bases are a match to TRBD1. The trim removed 3 bases at V and 6 bases at J, leaving 8 bases unmatched. The length of the CDR3 is 15 residues. Germline V gene lookup returns CDR1 KGHSH and CDR2 LQKENI. This chain's CDR3 is CASSPPGTGVVEQYF. DNA of the CDR3: TGTGCCAGCTCACCCCCTGGGACAGGGGTTGTCGAGCAGTACTTC.

This chain links TRBV11-1 with TRBJ2-5, with D possibly being TRBD1 (5 bases). CDR3 length: 14 residues. Germline loops: CDR1 SGHAT, CDR2 FQDESV (reference sequence). Trimming removed 1 base from V and 4 bases from J, with 10 bases in between. CDR3 DNA: TGTGCCAGCAGCTTAGGTGGGGCAGGAGAGACCCAGTACTTC. Translated: CASSLGGAGETQYF. The entire variable domain, with the rest obtained from reference TRBV11-1 and TRBJ2-5, is as follows: EAEVAQSPRYKITEKSQAVAFWCDPISGHATLYWYRQILGQGPELLVQFQDESVVDDSQLPKDRFSAERLKGVDSTLKIQPAELGDSAMYLCASSLGGAGETQYFGPGTRLLVL.

The CDR3 loop reads CASSFTENTEAFF. The CDR3 bases are TGTGCCAGTAGTTTCACAGAGAACACTGAAGCTTTCTTT. The rearrangement joins TRBV19 to TRBJ1-1; D remains unclear. Trimming took off 5 bases at V and 1 base at J, with 8 bases between the two ends. CDR1 is LNHDA and CDR2 is SQIVND in the germline V gene (reference sequence). The CDR3 is 13 amino acids.

The rearrangement uses TRBV7-2 and TRBJ2-6; D might be TRBD1 (5 bases). This CDR3 is 17 amino acids long. Germline-derived CDR1 and CDR2 are SGHTA and FQGNSA. Trimming took off 1 base at V and 3 bases at J, with 13 bases between the two ends. CDR3: CASSLVRVLDGANVLTF. Here the CDR3 DNA reads TGTGCCAGCAGCTTAGTCAGGGTTTTAGATGGGGCCAACGTCCTGACTTTC.

The chain carries TRBV25-1 and TRBJ1-3, with 8 bases fitting TRBD1. Germline V gene lookup returns CDR1 MGHDK and CDR2 SYGVNS. The CDR3 is 15 amino acids. V gave up 4 bases and J gave up 0 bases; unmatched junction bases: 2. CDR3 protein: CASSGTGGSGNTIYF. The CDR3 bases are TGTGCCAGCAGTGGAACAGGGGGCTCTGGAAACACCATATATTTT.

The CDR3 nucleotides read TGTGCCAGCCAGAACGACAGGCGATACACAGATACGCAGTATTTT. Translation: CASQNDRRYTDTQYF. The chain couples TRBV6-5 to TRBJ2-3; D is possibly TRBD1 (6 bases). CDR1 and CDR2 from the germline V gene are MNHEY and SVGAGI. Trimming removed 8 bases at V and 2 bases at J, with 17 bases between. The CDR3 covers 15 residues.

The CDR3 sequence: CASSRLQGDPYEQYF. CDR3 in DNA: TGTGCCAGCAGCCGTTTACAGGGGGATCCCTACGAGCAGTACTTC. The chain combines TRBV7-2 with TRBJ2-7; the match to TRBD1 covers 8 bases. Germline loops: CDR1 SGHTA, CDR2 FQGNSA. The CDR3 is made up of 15 amino acids. V shed 5 bases and J 2 bases; nucleotides not matched to a gene: 8. The full variable domain, rest sourced from reference TRBV7-2 and TRBJ2-7, is GAGVSQSPSNKVTEKGKDVELRCDPISGHTALYWYRQSLGQGLEFLIYFQGNSAPDKSGLPSDRFSAERTGGSVSTLTIQRTQQEDSAVYLCASSRLQGDPYEQYFGPGTRLTVT.

This sequence joins TRBV7-2 and TRBJ2-7; TRBD2 matches 13 bases. The CDR3 runs 15 residues. After removal of 1 base from V and 3 bases from J, the junction contained 0 bases not matched to a gene. Per the germline V gene, CDR1 is SGHTA and CDR2 is FQGNSA. CDR3 amino acids: CASSLGTSGGYEQYF. Here the CDR3 DNA reads TGTGCCAGCAGCTTAGGGACTAGCGGGGGCTACGAGCAGTACTTC.

The chain recombines TRBV27 with TRBJ1-6; no clear D gene. CDR3 length equals 16 residues. Germline V gene sequence: CDR1 MNHEY, CDR2 SMNVEV (reference sequence). Trimming removed 0 bases from V and 0 bases from J, with 6 bases in between. In DNA, the CDR3 is TGTGCCAGCAGTTTATCTATTAGCTCCTATAATTCACCCCTCCACTTT. Amino acid sequence: CASSLSISSYNSPLHF.

The rearrangement links TRBV6-2 or TRBV6-3 to TRBJ1-3, with D unclear. This CDR3 comprises 15 residues. Germline CDR1 is MNHEY and CDR2 is SVGEGT. Trimming stripped 5 bases from V and 2 bases from J, with 13 bases between. CDR3 bases: TGTGCCAGCAGTAACTACCAGGATCCTGGAAACACCATATATTTT. This sequence encodes CASSNYQDPGNTIYF.

V is TRBV9 and J is TRBJ2-7; 7 positions match TRBD1. Germline V gene lookup returns CDR1 SGDLS and CDR2 YYNGEE. The length of the CDR3 is 15 residues. V dropped 0 bases and J dropped 2; count of bases not matched to a gene: 5. The DNA of the CDR3 is TGTGCCAGCAGCGTAGATACAGGGGTAACCTACGAGCAGTACTTC. Its protein product is CASSVDTGVTYEQYF.

V is TRBV20-1 and J is TRBJ2-1; D may be TRBD1 (5 bases). The ends were cut back, 6 bases at V and 9 bases at J, with 12 bases in the middle. Germline values: CDR1 DFQATT, CDR2 SNEGSKA (reference sequence). The CDR3 extends over 11 amino acids. The CDR3 here is CSAGQPSEQFF. The CDR3, as DNA: TGCAGTGCGGGGCAACCCAGTGAGCAGTTCTTC.

The V gene is TRBV5-6, the J gene TRBJ2-1; TRBD1 might be the D (5 bases). Trimming stripped 3 bases from V and 7 bases from J, with 20 bases between. This CDR3 comprises 16 residues. CDR1 SGHDT and CDR2 YYEEEE come from the germline V gene. The CDR3 here is CASSSTLGVLSNEQFF. CDR3 in DNA: TGTGCCAGCAGCTCGACCCTAGGGGTCCTTTCTAATGAGCAGTTCTTC.

CDR3 region: CASSPGGRAYEQYF. As DNA, the CDR3 is TGTGCCAGCAGTCCAGGGGGGCGAGCCTACGAGCAGTACTTC. This chain connects TRBV28 to TRBJ2-7; D is possibly TRBD1 (7 bases). CDR3 length: 14 residues. Germline V gene data show CDR1 as MDHEN and CDR2 as SYDVKM. Trimming removed 5 bases from V and 2 bases from J, with 13 bases in between.

The rearrangement joins TRBV14 to TRBJ2-7; 11 bases agree with TRBD1. Germline V gene data show CDR1 as SGHDN and CDR2 as FVKESK. Trimming cost V 5 bases and J 5 bases; bases outside gene matches: 5. CDR3 length: 14 amino acids. CDR3 loop: CASSTGTGGHEQYF. The CDR3 DNA sequence: TGTGCCAGCAGCACCGGGACAGGGGGACACGAGCAGTACTTC. Full variable domain (remainder filled in from reference TRBV14 and TRBJ2-7): EAGVTQFPSHSVIEKGQTVTLRCDPISGHDNLYWYRRVMGKEIKFLLHFVKESKQDESGMPNNRFLAERTGGTYSTLKVQPAELEDSGVYFCASSTGTGGHEQYFGPGTRLTVT.

The sample holds a few counts of this clone. This chain connects TRBV24-1 to TRBJ2-3; 12 bases are a match to TRBD2. J lost 6 bases, V lost 7 bases, and 7 bases had no gene match. CDR1 and CDR2 (germline): KGHDR, SFDVKD. CDR3 length: 15 amino acids. In nucleotides, the CDR3 is TGTGCCACCAGGGCTAGCGGGAGGGGGCCGGATACGCAGTATTTT. Translating gives CATRASGRGPDTQYF.

This clone has only one observation. The V call is TRBV6-5, the J call TRBJ2-1, with D possibly being TRBD1 (7 bases). The CDR3 runs 15 residues. Looked up from germline, CDR1 is MNHEY and CDR2 is SVGAGI. V lost 5 bases to trimming and J lost 1 base, with 12 bases between them. Here the CDR3 DNA reads TGTGCCAGCAGTCCGACAGGGACTTCCTACAATGAGCAGTTCTTC. Its protein product is CASSPTGTSYNEQFF.

V is TRBV7-2 and J is TRBJ1-2; 12 nucleotides align to TRBD1. CDR1 SGHTA and CDR2 FQGNSA come from the germline V gene. The CDR3 has 17 amino acids. Trimming at V came to 5 bases and at J to 3 bases, leaving 10 bases not matched to a gene. For the CDR3, the DNA is TGTGCCAGCAGCCCCGTTCCCGGGACAGGGGGCGACTATGGCTACACCTTC. It is translated as CASSPVPGTGGDYGYTF.

The chain carries TRBV6-5 and TRBJ1-2; 8 bases map to TRBD1. Germline values: CDR1 MNHEY, CDR2 SVGAGI. V lost 5 bases and J lost 5; bases outside the gene matches: 4. The CDR3 covers 13 residues. CDR3 nucleotides: TGTGCCAGCAGTCGGACAGGGAGGTATGGCTACACCTTC. Its translation is CASSRTGRYGYTF.

This clone has just a few counts. The chain carries TRBV5-1 and TRBJ2-1; possible D gene TRBD1, 6 bases. Germline V lookup: CDR1 SGHRS, CDR2 YFSETQ. The CDR3 loop spans 14 amino acids. Trimming took 4 bases from V and 7 from J, leaving 15 bases between them. The CDR3 loop is CASSPPDSTNEQFF. Here the CDR3 DNA reads TGCGCCAGCAGCCCCCCGGACAGTACGAATGAGCAGTTCTTC.